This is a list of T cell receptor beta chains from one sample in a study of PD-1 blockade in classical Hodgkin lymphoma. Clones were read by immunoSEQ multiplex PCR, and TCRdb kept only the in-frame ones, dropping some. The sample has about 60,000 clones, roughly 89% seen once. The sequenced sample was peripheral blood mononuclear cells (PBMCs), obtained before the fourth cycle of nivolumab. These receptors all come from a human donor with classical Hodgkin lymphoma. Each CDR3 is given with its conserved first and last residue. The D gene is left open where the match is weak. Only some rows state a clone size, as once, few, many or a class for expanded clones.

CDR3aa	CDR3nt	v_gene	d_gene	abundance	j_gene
CAISELDRPTDTQYF	TGTGCCATCAGTGAGTTGGACAGACCCACAGATACGCAGTATTTT	TRBV10-3	.	.	TRBJ2-3
CASRNSTDTQYF	TGTGCCAGCAGGAATAGCACAGATACGCAGTATTTT	TRBV7-9	.	.	TRBJ2-3
CASSSSRGYGNTIYF	TGTGCCAGCAGCTCCTCGCGCGGGTATGGAAACACCATATATTTT	TRBV5-4	.	.	TRBJ1-3
CASSLTYAHGYTF	TGTGCCAGCAGTTTAACGTATGCCCATGGCTACACCTTC	TRBV7-6	.	few	TRBJ1-2
CASNRGELATEAFF	TGTGCCAGCAACCGGGGAGAGTTGGCCACTGAAGCTTTCTTT	TRBV6-5	.	.	TRBJ1-1
CASIPGQGNRETQYF	TGTGCCAGCATCCCGGGACAGGGAAATCGAGAGACCCAGTACTTC	TRBV2	TRBD1	.	TRBJ2-5
CASSAVQGVSEQFF	TGTGCCAGCAGTGCGGTACAGGGAGTCAGTGAGCAGTTCTTC	TRBV6-1	.	.	TRBJ2-1
CASRVGLAISGANVLTF	TGTGCCAGCAGGGTGGGACTAGCGATCTCTGGGGCCAACGTCCTGACTTTC	TRBV2	TRBD2	once	TRBJ2-6
CASSRLTGLTSGGTLYNEQFF	TGTGCCAGCAGTCGGCTGACAGGCCTGACTAGCGGGGGAACCCTTTACAATGAGCAGTTCTTC	TRBV2	TRBD2	.	TRBJ2-1
CASSPTQGAGELFF	TGTGCTAGCAGCCCCACTCAGGGGGCCGGGGAGCTGTTTTTT	TRBV7-7	TRBD1	.	TRBJ2-2
CATSMPTGLLGYTF	TGTGCCACCAGCATGCCGACAGGACTGCTTGGCTACACCTTC	TRBV15	.	.	TRBJ1-2
CASSPALGQNTEAFF	TGCGCCAGCAGCCCGGCCCTCGGACAGAACACTGAAGCTTTCTTT	TRBV5-1	.	.	TRBJ1-1
CASSKCWWTGIYGYTF	TGTGCCAGCAGCAAATGTTGGTGGACAGGAATCTATGGCTACACCTTC	TRBV21-1	.	.	TRBJ1-2
CASSLAVSGQKGQPQHF	TGTGCCAGCAGCTTAGCTGTTTCAGGCCAGAAGGGGCAGCCCCAGCATTTT	TRBV7-8	.	.	TRBJ1-5
CASSEPSALNEQFF	TGTGCCAGCAGTGAACCTAGCGCCTTAAATGAGCAGTTCTTC	TRBV6-1	.	.	TRBJ2-1
CAWSGTDTQYF	TGTGCCTGGAGTGGCACAGATACGCAGTATTTT	TRBV30	.	once	TRBJ2-3
CASSPEWGEQYF	TGCGCCAGCAGCCCGGAGTGGGGTGAGCAGTACTTC	TRBV5-1	.	.	TRBJ2-7
CASSLGSSYEQYF	TGTGCCAGCAGCCTTGGCAGCTCCTACGAGCAGTACTTC	TRBV6-6	.	.	TRBJ2-7
CASSYSGNEEQFF	TGTGCCAGCAGTTACAGCGGGAATGAGGAGCAGTTCTTC	TRBV6-5	TRBD2	once	TRBJ2-1
CASSYGRDRGGYTF	TGTGCCAGCAGTTACGGTCGGGACAGGGGAGGCTACACCTTC	TRBV6-6	TRBD1	.	TRBJ1-2
CATRRQPEAFF	TGTGCCACCCGCAGACAGCCTGAAGCTTTCTTT	TRBV6-5	.	.	TRBJ1-1
CASSALSGLDREAFF	TGTGCCAGCAGTGCCTTGAGTGGGTTGGACAGGGAAGCTTTCTTT	TRBV6-1	TRBD1	.	TRBJ1-1
CASWGGLAGSYSYEQYF	TGCGCCTCCTGGGGGGGGCTAGCGGGCTCCTATTCCTACGAGCAGTACTTC	TRBV10-2	TRBD2	.	TRBJ2-7
CASSPGGGLETQYF	TGTGCCAGCAGCCCAGGGGGAGGACTAGAGACCCAGTACTTC	TRBV7-2	.	.	TRBJ2-5
CASSLEAAPSYEQYF	TGTGCCAGCAGCTTAGAGGCAGCACCATCCTACGAGCAGTACTTC	TRBV11-2	.	once	TRBJ2-7
CASRGGVGETQYF	TGTGCCAGCAGAGGCGGGGTTGGCGAGACCCAGTACTTC	TRBV2	.	.	TRBJ2-5
CASSPGGSRQEAFF	TGTGCCAGCAGTCCCGGAGGCAGCCGACAAGAAGCTTTCTTT	TRBV27	.	.	TRBJ1-1
CSVWFRGPYNEQFF	TGCAGCGTCTGGTTTCGGGGGCCGTACAATGAGCAGTTCTTC	TRBV29-1	.	.	TRBJ2-1
CASSISQGYQPQHF	TGTGCCAGTAGTATAAGTCAGGGGTATCAGCCCCAGCATTTT	TRBV19	.	.	TRBJ1-5
CASGLVQRVKEQYF	TGTGCTAGTGGTTTGGTACAGAGGGTCAAAGAGCAGTACTTC	TRBV12-5	.	.	TRBJ2-7
CASSQAGTLTEAFF	TGCGCCAGCAGCCAAGCCGGGACACTTACTGAAGCTTTCTTT	TRBV4-1	.	.	TRBJ1-1
CASSLPLQGQDTGELFF	TGTGCCAGCAGCTTACCCCTCCAGGGCCAGGACACCGGGGAGCTGTTTTTT	TRBV7-9	.	.	TRBJ2-2
CASSIDPLFTEAFF	TGTGCCAGTAGTATAGATCCCCTTTTCACTGAAGCTTTCTTT	TRBV19	.	.	TRBJ1-1
CASSLQRGPPYYEQYF	TGTGCCAGCAGCCTCCAAAGGGGGCCACCTTACTACGAGCAGTACTTC	TRBV11-2	TRBD1	.	TRBJ2-7
CATSRRIGGTEAFF	TGTGCCACCAGCAGACGCATTGGGGGCACTGAAGCTTTCTTT	TRBV15	.	once	TRBJ1-1